The 26 T cell receptor beta chains presented below share a single source sample, sequenced in a study of OX40 agonist ivuxolimab in advanced cancers. Measured with immunoSEQ multiplex PCR; TCRdb has only the in-frame clones, and not every one. Of about 67,000 clones in the sample, over 70% were seen once. Sample: CD4+ or CD8+ T cells sorted from blood, taken in a trial of the OX40 agonist ivuxolimab. These receptors were taken from an adult with an advanced solid tumor such as melanoma, head and neck, liver or kidney cancer.

V usage is TRBV9 and J usage is TRBJ1-1; a possible D gene is TRBD1 (5 bases). Per germline, CDR1 SGDLS and CDR2 YYNGEE. V was trimmed by 1 base and J by 6 bases, leaving 13 bases between them. This CDR3 has 14 amino acids. CDR3 loop: CASSVHQGIAEAFF. The CDR3 coding sequence is TGTGCCAGCAGCGTACATCAGGGTATTGCTGAAGCTTTCTTT.

V usage is TRBV29-1 and J usage is TRBJ1-1; D possibly corresponds to TRBD1 (5 bases). The V end was cut by 4 bases, the J end by 8 bases, with 11 bases between. Per germline, CDR1 SQVTM and CDR2 ANQGSEA. This CDR3 is 11 amino acids long. The CDR3 protein is CSVGWGEEAFF. For the CDR3, the DNA is TGCAGCGTTGGTTGGGGCGAAGAAGCTTTCTTT.

The gene calls are TRBV9 and TRBJ2-3, with 12 bases identical to TRBD2. This CDR3 contains 19 residues. V lost 2 bases and J lost 7; bases outside the gene matches: 17. Per germline, CDR1 SGDLS and CDR2 YYNGEE. CDR3 DNA: TGTGCCAGCAGCGTCGAAATAGCTAGCGGGGGGGCCTACACGAATACGCAGTATTTT. As protein: CASSVEIASGGAYTNTQYF.

The J gene is TRBJ1-1, the V gene TRBV19; 9 bases are a match to TRBD1. The V segment lost 7 bases and the J segment 1 base; nucleotides outside the gene matches: 7. The CDR3 contains 15 residues. Germline CDR1 and CDR2: LNHDA and SQIVND (reference sequence). The CDR3 loop is CASKPGTGTNTEAFF. DNA for the CDR3: TGTGCCAGTAAACCCGGGACAGGGACGAACACTGAAGCTTTCTTT. The full variable domain, rest sourced from reference TRBV19 and TRBJ1-1, is DGGITQSPKYLFRKEGQNVTLSCEQNLNHDAMYWYRQDPGQGLRLIYYSQIVNDFQKGDIAEGYSVSREKKESFPLTVTSAQKNPTAFYLCASKPGTGTNTEAFFGQGTRLTVV.

The chain carries TRBV7-9 and TRBJ2-7; TRBD1 matches at 9 bases. This CDR3 region has 14 residues. Unmatched junction bases numbered 11, after V lost 7 bases and J lost 7 bases. Germline loops: CDR1 SEHNR, CDR2 FQNEAQ (reference sequence). CDR3 coding DNA: TGTGCCAGCAACACGGACAGGGGTACGCGGGAGCAGTACTTC. It translates to CASNTDRGTREQYF.

The chain carries TRBV4-3 and TRBJ1-2, with TRBD1 matching over 9 bases. CDR3 size: 16 residues. The junction had 5 bases not matched to a gene; V was cut back by 1 base and J by 2 bases. Germline assignment: CDR1 LGHNA and CDR2 YSLEER. CDR3 bases: TGCGCCAGCAGCCAAGGACAGGGGGGAGGGAACTATGGCTACACCTTC. This sequence encodes CASSQGQGGGNYGYTF.

This clone was seen just once. This chain links TRBV25-1 with TRBJ1-1; D is uncertain. Germline V CDR1 and CDR2: MGHDK, SYGVNS. There are 13 residues in the CDR3. Trimming shortened V by 1 base and J by 1 base, and 4 bases separated the two germline ends. The CDR3 spells CASSESPNTEAFF. In DNA form, the CDR3 reads TGTGCCAGCAGTGAATCACCGAACACTGAAGCTTTCTTT.

The gene calls are TRBV7-9 and TRBJ2-1; TRBD1 matches 8 bases. J lost 5 bases, V lost 5 bases, and 8 bases had no gene match. The CDR3 is 15 amino acids. Germline V lookup: CDR1 SEHNR, CDR2 FQNEAQ (reference sequence). The CDR3 sequence is CASSLRQGYDNEQFF. The CDR3 nucleotides are TGTGCCAGCAGCCTTAGACAGGGGTACGACAATGAGCAGTTCTTC.

The chain joins TRBV6-6 to TRBJ2-3, with D possibly matching TRBD2 (6 bases). There are 16 residues in the CDR3. Germline CDR1 is MNHNY and CDR2 is SVGAGI (reference sequence). V lost 7 bases, J lost 0 bases, and 17 bases lay in between. CDR3 protein: CASTPRRGGSTDTQYF. For the CDR3, the DNA is TGTGCCAGCACCCCACGGAGGGGCGGAAGCACAGATACGCAGTATTTT.

This clone was recorded once. The chain uses TRBV10-2 and TRBJ1-1; D is perhaps TRBD1 (5 bases). The CDR3 covers 14 residues. Germline lookup yields CDR1 WSHSY and CDR2 SAAADI. The V end was cut by 8 bases, the J end by 4 bases, with 17 bases between. CDR3 coding DNA: TGCGCCAGCCGGCGGGGGGGTGAAGGCACTGAAGCTTTCTTT. Translation: CASRRGGEGTEAFF.

Only a few counts were recorded for this clone. The chain carries TRBV28 and TRBJ1-6; D may be TRBD1 (5 bases). Trimming removed 7 bases from V and 8 bases from J, with 12 bases in between. The CDR3 totals 13 residues. Germline V gene sequence: CDR1 MDHEN, CDR2 SYDVKM. CDR3 nucleotide sequence: TGTGCCAGCAACAGGATTGGGGATTCACCCCTCCACTTT. As protein: CASNRIGDSPLHF. The variable domain in full, with the rest retrieved from reference TRBV28 and TRBJ1-6, is DVKVTQSSRYLVKRTGEKVFLECVQDMDHENMFWYRQDPGLGLRLIYFSYDVKMKEKGDIPEGYSVSREKKERFSLILESASTNQTSMYLCASNRIGDSPLHFGNGTRLTVT.

This chain connects TRBV30 to TRBJ2-7; tentatively, D is TRBD1 (6 bases). Trimming shortened V by 4 bases and J by 7 bases, and 20 bases separated the two germline ends. The CDR3 covers 14 residues. Germline assignment: CDR1 GTSNPN and CDR2 SVGIG (reference sequence). The CDR3 loop is CAWKNRAGVREQYF. DNA of the CDR3: TGTGCCTGGAAAAACCGGGCAGGGGTTCGGGAGCAGTACTTC.

This chain links TRBV4-2 with TRBJ1-1; unclear D gene. CDR3 length: 14 residues. The germline V and J ends were trimmed by 4 bases and 1 base, with 10 bases remaining between them. Germline loops: CDR1 LGHNA, CDR2 YNFKEQ. The CDR3 region is CASSRKSENTEAFF. CDR3 bases: TGTGCCAGCAGCCGGAAATCAGAGAACACTGAAGCTTTCTTT.

The chain couples TRBV28 to TRBJ2-6; 7 bases line up with TRBD1. V lost 5 bases to trimming and J lost 0 bases; unmatched junction nucleotides: 16. This CDR3 is 20 amino acids long. Looked up from germline, CDR1 is MDHEN and CDR2 is SYDVKM. CDR3 nucleotides: TGTGCCAGCAGTCAACCAACCCAAGGACAGGCCTACTCTGGGGCCAACGTCCTGACTTTC. It is translated as CASSQPTQGQAYSGANVLTF.

The rearrangement links TRBV6-1 to TRBJ2-5; D possibly uses TRBD1 or TRBD2 (6 bases each). Trimming removed 6 bases from V and 1 base from J, with 15 bases in between. The CDR3 consists of 15 residues. Germline V lookup: CDR1 MNHNS, CDR2 SASEGT. CDR3 amino acids: CASRGTGGFQETQYF. The CDR3 DNA follows: TGTGCCAGCAGGGGGACTGGGGGCTTCCAAGAGACCCAGTACTTC.

V and J are TRBV18 and TRBJ2-1; 9 bases map to TRBD2. The CDR3 loop spans 15 amino acids. V lost 3 bases to trimming and J lost 3 bases; unmatched junction nucleotides: 3. From germline, CDR1 is KGHSH and CDR2 LQKENI. The CDR3 sequence is CASSPRTSVYNEQFF. DNA of the CDR3: TGTGCCAGCTCACCCAGGACTAGCGTCTACAATGAGCAGTTCTTC.

This clone has only a few counts. This rearrangement joins TRBV7-9 to TRBJ2-2; D gene unclear. This CDR3 is 15 amino acids long. CDR1 and CDR2 (germline): SEHNR, FQNEAQ (reference sequence). The germline V and J ends were trimmed by 2 bases and 7 bases, with 14 bases remaining between them. This chain's CDR3 is CASSLTEAVGGELFF. In nucleotides, the CDR3 is TGTGCCAGCAGCTTAACAGAGGCGGTTGGCGGGGAGCTGTTTTTT.

V and J are TRBV28 and TRBJ2-5; 10 bases match TRBD2. With V trimmed by 8 bases and J by 4 bases, 7 bases remained unmatched. The CDR3 consists of 14 residues. CDR1 MDHEN and CDR2 SYDVKM come from the germline V gene. This CDR3 reads CASGSGGAGETQYF. The CDR3 DNA follows: TGTGCCAGCGGGAGCGGGGGGGCGGGAGAGACCCAGTACTTC.

V gene TRBV29-1 combines with J gene TRBJ2-7; the match to TRBD1 covers 8 bases. The CDR3 consists of 12 residues. The V gene's germline CDR1 is SQVTM and CDR2 ANQGSEA. V lost 8 bases to trimming and J lost 4 bases; unmatched junction nucleotides: 7. CDR3 nucleotides: TGCAGCTATGGACAGGGTAATTACGAGCAGTACTTC. This sequence encodes CSYGQGNYEQYF.

Turning to this clone: A junction end diverges from the germline sequence, so it may reflect a read error. Other DNA sequences of this sample code for an identical CDR3. The gene calls are TRBV7-6 and TRBJ1-1; D might be TRBD1 (6 bases). Per the germline V gene, CDR1 is SGHVS and CDR2 is FNYEAQ. The CDR3 spans 14 residues. The CDR3 loop is CASSFGGLNTEAFF. The CDR3 DNA reads as TGTGCCAGCAGCTTTGGGGGGCTGAACACTGAGGCTTTCTTT.

There are a few counts of this clone. The rearrangement uses TRBV4-1 and TRBJ1-2; 8 nucleotides agree with TRBD1. Trimming took 1 base from V and 2 from J; bases not matched to a gene: 6. Germline V gives CDR1 MGHRA, CDR2 YSYEKL. The length of the CDR3 is 16 residues. Written as DNA, the CDR3 is TGCGCCAGCAGCCAAGCCGGGACAGGATCGAACTATGGCTACACCTTC. Its protein is CASSQAGTGSNYGYTF.

This clone was counted between two and nine times. The chain joins TRBV28 to TRBJ1-3, with TRBD1 identical over 7 bases. V was pared by 7 bases and J by 4 bases, with 7 bases of the junction left unmatched. The germline CDR1 and CDR2 sequences are MDHEN and SYDVKM. The length of the CDR3 is 14 residues. Here the CDR3 DNA reads TGTGCCAGCAAAACAGGGGCTATCGGAAACACCATATATTTT. This translates into CASKTGAIGNTIYF.

This rearrangement joins TRBV7-2 to TRBJ1-1; TRBD1 might be the D (6 bases). CDR1 SGHTA and CDR2 FQGNSA come from the germline V gene. Trimming removed 5 bases from V and 10 bases from J, with 14 bases in between. The CDR3 is 12 amino acids. The CDR3: CASSLTQGPAFF. The CDR3 DNA reads TGTGCCAGCAGCCTAACACAGGGTCCAGCTTTCTTT. Together with reference TRBV7-2 and TRBJ1-1, the CDR3 gives the full variable domain: GAGVSQSPSNKVTEKGKDVELRCDPISGHTALYWYRQSLGQGLEFLIYFQGNSAPDKSGLPSDRFSAERTGGSVSTLTIQRTQQEDSAVYLCASSLTQGPAFFGQGTRLTVV.

The rearrangement links TRBV10-2 to TRBJ1-1, with D unresolved. Trimming cost V 6 bases and J 7 bases, with 12 bases left between them. CDR3 length equals 12 residues. Germline assignment: CDR1 WSHSY and CDR2 SAAADI. The CDR3 protein is CASSRTRGEAFF. CDR3 DNA: TGCGCCAGCAGCAGAACCCGAGGTGAAGCTTTCTTT.

J is TRBJ1-5 and V is TRBV19; maybe TRBD1 (5 bases). Per germline, CDR1 LNHDA and CDR2 SQIVND (reference sequence). This CDR3 has 13 residues. With 1 base removed from V and 9 bases from J, the gap between germline ends came to 10 bases. The CDR3 loop reads CASSIAGKGPQHF. In DNA, the CDR3 is TGTGCCAGTAGTATAGCAGGGAAAGGGCCCCAGCATTTT.

This clone was seen more than once but under ten times. The chain uses TRBV27 and TRBJ1-1; no firm D call. Deletions cut 2 bases from V and 8 bases from J, with 9 bases between. The CDR3 loop spans 12 amino acids. Germline V lookup: CDR1 MNHEY, CDR2 SMNVEV (reference sequence). Here the CDR3 DNA reads TGTGCCAGCAGTTTAGTAGGCAGAGAAGCTTTCTTT. Protein sequence: CASSLVGREAFF.